These T cell receptor beta chains were read from a single sample in a study of human T cells and chemical hapten exposure. TCRdb processed the RACE reads anew with MiXCR; each CDR3 protein has one entry. This sample has around 44,000 distinct CDR3 sequences, with about 4% found just once. The sequencing used whole blood, collected in connection with sensitization to the hapten diphenylcyclopropenone (DPC). Source of these receptors: a man over 45 with alopecia areata. Some clones in this sample may be carry-over from other donors' samples. Each CDR3 is given with its conserved first and last residue. The order of the fields is D gene, J gene, clone size, V gene, CDR3 DNA, CDR3 protein. A D gene is named only where the DNA matches it firmly. Clone size is given for some rows only: seen once, a few or many times, or a class if the clone is expanded.

. TRBJ1-6 many TRBV27 TGTGCCAGCAGTTTATCGGGGTTGGCTTCACCCCTCCACTTT CASSLSGLASPLHF
. TRBJ1-2 many TRBV2 TGTGCCAGCACATCACGGGGGCCCTATGGCTACACCTTC CASTSRGPYGYTF
. TRBJ1-2 few TRBV18 TGTGCCAGCTCAGCGGGACGGAACTATGGCTACACCTTC CASSAGRNYGYTF
. TRBJ2-3 many TRBV4-1 TGCGCCAGCAGCCAAGGTGAGGAGCGTAGGGCAGATACGCAGTATTTT CASSQGEERRADTQYF
TRBD2 TRBJ2-3 many TRBV20-1 TGCAGTGCTCGCAATAGCGGGAGGAGCACAGATACGCAGTATTTT CSARNSGRSTDTQYF
. TRBJ2-4 many TRBV20-1 TGCAGTGCTAGACCTGGATCGGTAGCCAAAAACATTCAGTACTTC CSARPGSVAKNIQYF
. TRBJ1-2 many TRBV11-2 TGTGCCAGCAGCCCGCAAAAAGGGCAGATCGGACGCTACACCTTC CASSPQKGQIGRYTF
. TRBJ2-3 many TRBV28 TGTGCCAGCAGTTTATTGTCAGATACGCAGTATTTT CASSLLSDTQYF
. TRBJ1-1 . TRBV5-5 TGTGCCAGCAGCGGCACAATGAACACTGAAGCTTTCTTT CASSGTMNTEAFF
TRBD1 TRBJ1-5 . TRBV6-2/TRBV6-3 TGTGCCAGCAGCCAGCCGGGACAGGGTACGATTCAAAGCAATCAGCCCCAGCATTTT CASSQPGQGTIQSNQPQHF
TRBD1 TRBJ1-2 many TRBV3-1 TGTGCCAGCAGCCGGGGACAGAGCGATGGCTACACCTTC CASSRGQSDGYTF
TRBD1 TRBJ1-1 many TRBV6-1 TGTGCCACCGAACCATTGACAGGGGGTATGGCTGAAGCTTTCTTT CATEPLTGGMAEAFF